What follows are 2 T cell receptor beta chains derived from one specimen sequenced in a study of shared clonotypes between healthy human individuals. Sequenced by immunoSEQ multiplex PCR; TCRdb stores in-frame clones only, minus some. Among over a million clones listed, 75% were seen once. Material for sequencing was memory CD4+ T cells sorted from blood. The subset here: CD45RA-negative fraction. These receptors were obtained from a man aged 18 to 30 in good health.

The V gene is TRBV7-6, the J gene TRBJ2-5; 10 bases align to TRBD2. Germline V gene lookup returns CDR1 SGHVS and CDR2 FNYEAQ. This CDR3 is 18 amino acids long. J gave up 5 bases and V 7 bases, and 19 bases lay outside the gene matches. Written as DNA, the CDR3 is TGTGCCAGCACTCCGGCGGCTAGCGGGGGCCGGGGCTGGGAGACCCAGTACTTC. As protein: CASTPAASGGRGWETQYF.

The chain recombines TRBV4-3 with TRBJ2-7; TRBD2 matches 8 bases. Germline lookup yields CDR1 LGHNA and CDR2 YSLEER. The CDR3 contains 15 residues. J was trimmed by 2 bases and V by 2 bases; bases with no gene match: 5. The CDR3 sequence is CASSQTSGATYEQYF. CDR3 in DNA: TGCGCCAGCAGCCAAACTAGCGGCGCCACCTACGAGCAGTACTTC.